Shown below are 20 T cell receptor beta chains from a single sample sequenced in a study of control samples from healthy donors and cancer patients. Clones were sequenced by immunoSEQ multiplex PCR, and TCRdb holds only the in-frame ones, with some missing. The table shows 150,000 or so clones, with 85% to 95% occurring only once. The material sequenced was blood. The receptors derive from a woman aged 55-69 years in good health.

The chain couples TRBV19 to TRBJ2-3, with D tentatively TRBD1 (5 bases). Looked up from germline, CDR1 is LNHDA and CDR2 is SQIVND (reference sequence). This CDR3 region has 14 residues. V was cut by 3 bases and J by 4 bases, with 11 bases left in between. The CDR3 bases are TGTGCCAGTAGTATTCAGGGTGGCGCAGATACGCAGTATTTT. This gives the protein CASSIQGGADTQYF.

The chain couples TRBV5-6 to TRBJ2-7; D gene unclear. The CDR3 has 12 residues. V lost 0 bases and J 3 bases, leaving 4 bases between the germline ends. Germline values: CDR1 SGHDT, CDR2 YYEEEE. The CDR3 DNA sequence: TGTGCCAGCAGCTTGGAAGTCTACGAGCAGTACTTC. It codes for CASSLEVYEQYF.

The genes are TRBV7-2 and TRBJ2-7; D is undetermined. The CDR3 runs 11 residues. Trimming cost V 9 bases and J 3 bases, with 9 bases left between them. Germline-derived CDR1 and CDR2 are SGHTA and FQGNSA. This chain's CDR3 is CASTNLYEQYF. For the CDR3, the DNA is TGTGCCAGTACCAACCTCTACGAGCAGTACTTC.

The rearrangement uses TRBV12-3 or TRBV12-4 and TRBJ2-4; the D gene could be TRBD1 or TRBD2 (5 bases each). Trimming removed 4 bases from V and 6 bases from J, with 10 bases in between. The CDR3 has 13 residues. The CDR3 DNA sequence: TGTGCCAGCAGTTCCTCCGGGACAAACATTCAGTACTTC. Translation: CASSSSGTNIQYF.

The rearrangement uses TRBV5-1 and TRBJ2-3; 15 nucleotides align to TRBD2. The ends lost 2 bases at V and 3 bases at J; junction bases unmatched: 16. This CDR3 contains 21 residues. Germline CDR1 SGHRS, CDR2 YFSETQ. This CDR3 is CASSLAPGLAGGTGRTDTQYF. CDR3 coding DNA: TGCGCCAGCAGCTTAGCTCCGGGACTAGCGGGGGGAACCGGGAGGACAGATACGCAGTATTTT.

This CDR3 reads CASSARQNSPLHF. In DNA form, the CDR3 reads TGTGCCAGCAGCGCCCGACAGAATTCACCCCTCCACTTT. The chain is built from TRBV7-6 and TRBJ1-6; D may be TRBD1 (5 bases). Germline V gene sequence: CDR1 SGHVS, CDR2 FNYEAQ. The V gene lost 5 bases and the J gene lost 7 bases, with 9 bases spanning the gap. This CDR3 comprises 13 residues.

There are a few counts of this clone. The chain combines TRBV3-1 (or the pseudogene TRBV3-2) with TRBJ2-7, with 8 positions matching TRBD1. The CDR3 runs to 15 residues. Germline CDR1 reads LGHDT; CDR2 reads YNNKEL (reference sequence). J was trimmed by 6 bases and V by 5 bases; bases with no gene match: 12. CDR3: CASSERGTGAVEQYF. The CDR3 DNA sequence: TGTGCCAGCAGCGAAAGGGGGACAGGTGCGGTCGAGCAGTACTTC.

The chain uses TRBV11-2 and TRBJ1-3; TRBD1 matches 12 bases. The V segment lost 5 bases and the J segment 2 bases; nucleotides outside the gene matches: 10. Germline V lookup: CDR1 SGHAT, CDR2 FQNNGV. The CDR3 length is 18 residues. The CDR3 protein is CASSAIRDRGQAGNTIYF. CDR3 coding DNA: TGTGCCAGCAGCGCCATCCGGGACAGGGGGCAGGCTGGAAACACCATATATTTT.

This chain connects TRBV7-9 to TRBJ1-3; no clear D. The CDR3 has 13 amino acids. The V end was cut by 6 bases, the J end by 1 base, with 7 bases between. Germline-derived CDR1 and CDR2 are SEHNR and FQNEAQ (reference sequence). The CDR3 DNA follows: TGTGCCAGCAGGTGGGGATCTGGAAACACCATATATTTT. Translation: CASRWGSGNTIYF.

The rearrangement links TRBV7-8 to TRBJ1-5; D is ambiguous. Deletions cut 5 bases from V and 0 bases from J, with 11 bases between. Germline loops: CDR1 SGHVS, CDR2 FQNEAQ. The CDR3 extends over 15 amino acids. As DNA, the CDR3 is TGTGCCAGCAGCATTACAGACTCTAGCAATCAGCCCCAGCATTTT. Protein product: CASSITDSSNQPQHF.

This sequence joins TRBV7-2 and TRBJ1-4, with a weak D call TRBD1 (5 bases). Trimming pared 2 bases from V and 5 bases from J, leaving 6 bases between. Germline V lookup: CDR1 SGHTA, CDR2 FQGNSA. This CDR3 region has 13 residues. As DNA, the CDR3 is TGTGCCAGCAGCTTAACAGGAAATGAAAAACTGTTTTTT. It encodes CASSLTGNEKLFF.

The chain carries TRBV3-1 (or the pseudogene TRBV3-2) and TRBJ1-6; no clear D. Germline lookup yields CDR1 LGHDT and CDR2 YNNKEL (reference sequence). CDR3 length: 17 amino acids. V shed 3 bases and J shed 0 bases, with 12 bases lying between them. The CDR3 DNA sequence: TGTGCCAGCAGCCACGGCCAGTCGAGCTCCTATAATTCACCCCTCCACTTT. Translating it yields CASSHGQSSSYNSPLHF.

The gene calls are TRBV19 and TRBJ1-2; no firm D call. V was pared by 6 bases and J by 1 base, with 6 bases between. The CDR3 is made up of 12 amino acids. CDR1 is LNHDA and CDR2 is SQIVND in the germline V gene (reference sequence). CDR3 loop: CASRNFNYGYTF. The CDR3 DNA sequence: TGTGCCAGTAGGAACTTTAACTATGGCTACACCTTC.

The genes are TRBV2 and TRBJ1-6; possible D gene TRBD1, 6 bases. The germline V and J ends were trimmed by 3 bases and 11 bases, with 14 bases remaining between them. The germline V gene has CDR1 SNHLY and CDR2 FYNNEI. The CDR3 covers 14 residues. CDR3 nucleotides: TGTGCCAGCAGTGAGGGGGGGCCACTGCCACCCCTCCACTTT. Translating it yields CASSEGGPLPPLHF.

The CDR3 coding sequence is TGTGCCAGCCACTCTCGGGGGGGCTTCAGGAACAATGAGCAGTTCTTC. This translates into CASHSRGGFRNNEQFF. V gene TRBV3-1 (or the pseudogene TRBV3-2) combines with J gene TRBJ2-1; 8 bases fit TRBD2. V shed 8 bases and J 5 bases; nucleotides not matched to a gene: 14. Germline V gene sequence: CDR1 LGHDT, CDR2 YNNKEL (reference sequence). The CDR3 consists of 16 residues.

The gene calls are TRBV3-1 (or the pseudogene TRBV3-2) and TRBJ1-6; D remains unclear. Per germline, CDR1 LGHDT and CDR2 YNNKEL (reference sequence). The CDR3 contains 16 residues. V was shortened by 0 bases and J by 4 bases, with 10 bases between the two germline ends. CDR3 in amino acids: CASSQDGQSYNSPLHF. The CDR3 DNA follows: TGTGCCAGCAGCCAAGATGGGCAGAGTTATAATTCACCCCTCCACTTT.

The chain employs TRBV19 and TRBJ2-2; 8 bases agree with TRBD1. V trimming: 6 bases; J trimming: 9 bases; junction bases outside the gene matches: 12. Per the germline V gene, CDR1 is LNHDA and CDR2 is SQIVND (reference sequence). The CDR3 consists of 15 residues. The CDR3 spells CASSRGQGGAWELFF. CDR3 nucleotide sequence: TGTGCCAGTAGCCGCGGACAGGGAGGAGCCTGGGAGCTGTTTTTT.

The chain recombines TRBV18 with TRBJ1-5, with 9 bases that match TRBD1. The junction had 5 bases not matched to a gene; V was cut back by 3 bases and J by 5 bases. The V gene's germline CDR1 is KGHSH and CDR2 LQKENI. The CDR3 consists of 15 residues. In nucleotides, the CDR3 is TGTGCCAGCTCACCGACAGGGGGTCGAGATCAGCCCCAGCATTTT. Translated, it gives CASSPTGGRDQPQHF.

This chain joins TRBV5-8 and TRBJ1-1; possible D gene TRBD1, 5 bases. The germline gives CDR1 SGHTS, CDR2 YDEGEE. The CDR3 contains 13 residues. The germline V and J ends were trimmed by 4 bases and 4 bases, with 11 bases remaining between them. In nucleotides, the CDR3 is TGTGCCAGCAGCCGAGGGACGGCCACTGAAGCTTTCTTT. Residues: CASSRGTATEAFF. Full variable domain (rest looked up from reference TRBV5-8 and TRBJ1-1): EAGVTQSPTHLIKTRGQQATLRCSPISGHTSVYWYQQALGLGLQFLLWYDEGEERNRGNFPPRFSGRQFPNYSSELNVNALELEDSALYLCASSRGTATEAFFGQGTRLTVV.

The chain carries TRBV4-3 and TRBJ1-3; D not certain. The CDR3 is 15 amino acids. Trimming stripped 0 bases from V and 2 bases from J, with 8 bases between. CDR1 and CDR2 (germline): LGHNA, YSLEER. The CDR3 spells CASSQDPVAGNTIYF. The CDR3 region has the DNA TGCGCCAGCAGCCAAGATCCAGTGGCTGGAAACACCATATATTTT.